This T cell receptor beta chain emerged from a study of monozygotic twins with inflammatory bowel disease. Notes on the study in general: The authors note that differing immunosuppressive treatments may have added variability to patient repertoires.

This CDR3 spans 12 amino acids. Per germline, CDR1 LNHNV and CDR2 YYDKDF (reference sequence). Turning to this clonotype: The antigen remains unidentified.

Using TCRalpha and TCRbeta cDNA, the researchers carried out two nested PCRs that lasted 16 and 9 cycles. TCRdb reprocessed the 5' RACE reads and keeps a single row for each CDR3 protein, giving no DNA. The sample features about 210,000 distinct CDR3 sequences, with roughly 1.5% in its top ten. The sequenced material came from blood. The source of this sequence is a human donor with ulcerative colitis or Crohn's disease, or a healthy co-twin of an affected twin (not recorded which). This chain links TRBV15 with TRBJ1-4. The CDR3 protein is CATSPRREKLFF. Filled out from reference TRBV15 and TRBJ1-4, the complete variable domain reads DAMVIQNPRYQVTQFGKPVTLSCSQTLNHNVMYWYQQKSSQAPKLLFHYYDKDFNNEADTPDNFQSRRPNTSFCFLDIRSPGLGDTAMYLCATSPRREKLFFGSGTQLSVL.